This is a list of T cell receptor beta chains from one sample in a study of T cells after yellow fever vaccination. TCRdb re-called the 5' RACE reads with MiXCR, one entry per CDR3 protein. The table lists hundreds of thousands of distinct CDR3 sequences, around 20% of them singletons. The specimen was PBMCs, collected before the yellow fever booster vaccination. These receptors were collected from a man aged 18 to 29 who received the YFV17D yellow fever vaccine. CDR3s include the opening cysteine and the closing phenylalanine or tryptophan. The D gene is left open where the match is weak. Clone size appears in some rows only: once, few, many, or a class for an expanded clone.

v_gene,d_gene,abundance,j_gene,CDR3aa,CDR3nt
TRBV27,TRBD2,NA,TRBJ2-3,CASKTHSGEYTDTQYF,TGTGCCAGTAAAACTCATAGCGGGGAGTACACAGATACGCAGTATTTT
TRBV4-3,NA,few,TRBJ2-3,CASVRGTDTSTDTQYF,TGCGCCAGCGTGCGGGGAACAGACACTAGCACAGATACGCAGTATTTT
TRBV4-3,TRBD2,many,TRBJ2-2,CASSQITGTSGGGGELFF,TGCGCCAGCAGCCAAATTACTGGGACTAGCGGCGGTGGCGGGGAGCTGTTTTTT
TRBV29-1,TRBD1,few,TRBJ1-4,CSVGTGQGDEKLFF,TGCAGCGTTGGGACGGGACAGGGCGATGAAAAACTGTTTTTT
TRBV6-1,NA,few,TRBJ2-5,CASSPMWLGPTQETQYF,TGTGCCAGCAGTCCCATGTGGCTCGGGCCCACGCAGGAGACCCAGTACTTC
TRBV2,NA,NA,TRBJ1-5,CASGSGGANQPQHF,TGTGCCAGCGGCTCTGGGGGTGCCAATCAGCCCCAGCATTTT
TRBV5-1,NA,many,TRBJ2-1,CASSGGTPYNEQFF,TGCGCCAGCAGCGGCGGGACTCCCTACAATGAGCAGTTCTTC
TRBV6-2/TRBV6-3,NA,NA,TRBJ1-1,CASRTEKTKAFF,TGTGCCAGCAGGACCGAGAAGACGAAAGCTTTCTTT
TRBV6-5,TRBD2,few,TRBJ2-7,CASSYERSGTYEQYF,TGTGCCAGCAGTTACGAGCGGAGCGGGACCTACGAGCAGTACTTC
TRBV6-2/TRBV6-3,NA,NA,TRBJ1-1,CASSYSTRTEAFF,TGTGCCAGCAGTTACTCGACCAGGACTGAAGCTTTCTTT
TRBV5-1,NA,NA,TRBJ2-7,CASSLPRTSTYEQYF,TGCGCCAGCAGCTTGCCCAGGACATCGACCTACGAGCAGTACTTC
TRBV29-1,NA,NA,TRBJ2-5,CSVKSGGIQETQYF,TGCAGCGTAAAGAGTGGGGGTATCCAAGAGACCCAGTACTTC
TRBV19,NA,NA,TRBJ1-1,CASSGTGAHGEAFF,TGTGCCAGTAGTGGGACTGGCGCCCATGGTGAAGCTTTCTTT
TRBV4-1,TRBD2,few,TRBJ2-1,CASSQGAGGRHNEQFF,TGCGCCAGCAGCCAAGGGGCGGGGGGGCGCCACAATGAGCAGTTCTTC
TRBV5-1,NA,few,TRBJ2-3,CASSPYRSDTQYF,TGCGCCAGCAGCCCCTACCGCTCCGATACGCAGTATTTT
TRBV6-5,NA,few,TRBJ2-5,CASRASWAQETQYF,TGTGCCAGCAGGGCCTCGTGGGCACAAGAGACCCAGTACTTC
TRBV15,NA,NA,TRBJ1-2,CATSSRASDYGYTF,TGTGCCACCAGCAGCAGGGCCTCTGACTATGGCTACACCTTC